The 19 T cell receptor beta chains below were found in one sample sequenced in a study of blood T cell repertoires in COVID-19. Clones were read by immunoSEQ multiplex PCR, and TCRdb kept only the in-frame ones, dropping some. Among approximately 140,000 clones, approximately 91% were seen once, and the ten largest hold more than 9%. The specimen sequenced was peripheral blood. Source of these receptors: a man over 45 with active or convalescent COVID-19.

The genes are TRBV7-9 and TRBJ2-1, with D possibly being TRBD1 (6 bases). The V end lost 6 bases, the J end lost 10 bases, and 10 bases lay between the germline ends. The germline CDR1 and CDR2 sequences are SEHNR and FQNEAQ (reference sequence). This CDR3 contains 11 residues. Written as DNA, the CDR3 is TGTGCCAGCAGGGGACAACGCGAGCAGTTCTTC. The encoded protein is CASRGQREQFF.

V gene TRBV6-5 combines with J gene TRBJ2-1; D might be TRBD2 (5 bases). CDR3 length: 15 amino acids. The germline gives CDR1 MNHEY, CDR2 SVGAGI. Trimming left V 8 bases short and J 3 bases short, with 17 bases between. As DNA, the CDR3 is TGTGCCAGCCGGATTTGGGTACTAGACTACAATGAGCAGTTCTTC. As protein: CASRIWVLDYNEQFF.

The rearrangement uses TRBV5-1 and TRBJ2-3, with D possibly being TRBD2 (5 bases). Germline CDR1 reads SGHRS; CDR2 reads YFSETQ. The CDR3 has 15 amino acids. The V end was cut by 4 bases, the J end by 3 bases, with 15 bases between. CDR3 loop: CASSTPSGSTDTQYF. CDR3 DNA sequence: TGCGCCAGCAGCACCCCCTCGGGATCGACAGATACGCAGTATTTT.

This clone showed up just once. The chain uses TRBV5-5 and TRBJ1-3, with D maybe TRBD1 (5 bases). V was cut by 4 bases and J by 0 bases, with 11 bases left in between. This CDR3 is 15 amino acids long. Germline CDR1 and CDR2: SGHKS and YYEKEE (reference sequence). DNA of the CDR3: TGTGCCAGCAGCGGGGTAGGGGCCTCTGGAAACACCATATATTTT. It translates to CASSGVGASGNTIYF.

The rearrangement links TRBV5-1 to TRBJ2-7; 7 bases align to TRBD1. Per the germline V gene, CDR1 is SGHRS and CDR2 is YFSETQ. The CDR3 is 13 amino acids. V trimming: 4 bases; J trimming: 6 bases; junction bases outside the gene matches: 7. CDR3 sequence: CASSIVQGSEQYF. The CDR3 coding sequence is TGCGCCAGCAGCATCGTACAGGGGAGCGAGCAGTACTTC.

This rearrangement joins TRBV20-1 to TRBJ1-6; 7 bases are shared with TRBD1. The trim removed 4 bases at V and 8 bases at J, leaving 5 bases unmatched. This CDR3 is built from 13 residues. Germline CDR1 and CDR2: DFQATT and SNEGSKA (reference sequence). The CDR3 DNA reads TGCAGTGCTATTGACAGGGTAGATTCACCCCTCCACTTT. Translated, it gives CSAIDRVDSPLHF.

This chain connects TRBV9 to TRBJ2-1; 7 bases agree with TRBD2. The CDR3 has 14 amino acids. CDR1 is SGDLS and CDR2 is YYNGEE in the germline V gene. The trim removed 0 bases at V and 6 bases at J, leaving 3 bases unmatched. The CDR3 reads CASSVDAGANEQFF. CDR3 sequence (DNA): TGTGCCAGCAGCGTAGATGCGGGAGCCAATGAGCAGTTCTTC.

This rearrangement joins TRBV5-1 to TRBJ2-5; perhaps TRBD2 as D (5 bases). The germline V gene encodes CDR1 SGHRS and CDR2 YFSETQ. The V and J ends lost 5 bases and 5 bases respectively, with 16 bases between them. CDR3 length equals 14 residues. The CDR3: CASREGTGGETQYF. DNA of the CDR3: TGCGCCAGCAGAGAGGGCACCGGTGGGGAGACCCAGTACTTC.

This clone appeared once. CDR3 protein: CASSLYEEQFF. In nucleotides, the CDR3 is TGTGCCAGCAGCTTGTACGAGGAGCAGTTCTTC. The rearrangement joins TRBV7-3 to TRBJ2-1; D gene unclear. Deletions cut 3 bases from V and 10 bases from J, with 7 bases between. Germline V CDR1 and CDR2: SGHTA, FQGTGA. This CDR3 comprises 11 residues.

The chain combines TRBV28 with TRBJ2-1; unclear D gene. The CDR3 is 13 residues long. The V gene's germline CDR1 is MDHEN and CDR2 SYDVKM. The ends were cut back, 5 bases at V and 7 bases at J, with 12 bases in the middle. The CDR3 bases are TGTGCCAGCAGTCGTCTAGGCATGAATGAGCAGTTCTTC. It translates to CASSRLGMNEQFF.

The chain uses TRBV6-5 and TRBJ2-7, with 8 positions matching TRBD2. Germline CDR1 and CDR2: MNHEY and SVGAGI. The J segment lost 7 bases and the V segment lost 0 bases, leaving 5 bases of the junction unmatched. The CDR3 is made up of 14 amino acids. CDR3 bases: TGTGCCAGCAGTTACTCCAGGCTAGCGGGTGAGCAGTACTTC. Translated: CASSYSRLAGEQYF.

This chain links TRBV5-1 with TRBJ2-2; 8 bases align to TRBD1. Germline lookup yields CDR1 SGHRS and CDR2 YFSETQ. Trimming removed 4 bases from V and 4 bases from J; junction bases left unmatched: 9. The CDR3 runs 16 residues. The CDR3 region is CASSPTGQGSTGELFF. The CDR3 coding sequence is TGCGCCAGCAGCCCGACCGGACAGGGAAGCACCGGGGAGCTGTTTTTT.

V gene TRBV19 combines with J gene TRBJ2-7; TRBD2 is a possible D gene (5 bases). The V end was cut by 3 bases, the J end by 2 bases, with 14 bases between. Germline-derived CDR1 and CDR2 are LNHDA and SQIVND (reference sequence). The CDR3 runs 15 residues. As DNA, the CDR3 is TGTGCCAGTAGTATCTCCCCGGGGAAGACCTACGAGCAGTACTTC. Amino acid sequence: CASSISPGKTYEQYF.

This rearrangement joins TRBV6-5 to TRBJ1-4; D is possibly TRBD1 (6 bases). V lost 6 bases and J 0 bases, leaving 8 bases between the germline ends. This CDR3 spans 14 amino acids. CDR1 and CDR2 from the germline V gene are MNHEY and SVGAGI. CDR3 nucleotide sequence: TGTGCCAGCAGACAGGGTCCAACTAATGAAAAACTGTTTTTT. Its translation: CASRQGPTNEKLFF.

The chain recombines TRBV7-9 with TRBJ2-5, with D possibly being TRBD2 (6 bases). This CDR3 is 12 amino acids long. Trimming pared 8 bases from V and 3 bases from J, leaving 10 bases between. The germline CDR1 and CDR2 sequences are SEHNR and FQNEAQ (reference sequence). The DNA of the CDR3 is TGTGCCAGCGGGAGGCGGGAAGAGACCCAGTACTTC. Its protein product is CASGRREETQYF.

This sequence joins TRBV2 and TRBJ2-7; maybe TRBD1 (5 bases). CDR1 and CDR2 from the germline V gene are SNHLY and FYNNEI. The CDR3 is 11 amino acids. V was trimmed by 7 bases and J by 7 bases, leaving 11 bases between them. In nucleotides, the CDR3 is TGTGCCAGCATAGGGGTGTGGGAGCAGTACTTC. Protein product: CASIGVWEQYF.

This chain joins TRBV3-1 (or the pseudogene TRBV3-2) and TRBJ1-4; D perhaps matches TRBD1 (6 bases). V was cut by 1 base and J by 8 bases, with 14 bases left in between. CDR1 is LGHDT and CDR2 is YNNKEL in the germline V gene (reference sequence). This CDR3 contains 15 residues. The CDR3 DNA follows: TGTGCCAGCAGCCAAGGCACAGGGAATAGGGAAAAACTGTTTTTT. This sequence encodes CASSQGTGNREKLFF.

The chain is built from TRBV3-1 (or the pseudogene TRBV3-2) and TRBJ2-3; tentatively, D is TRBD1 (7 bases). CDR3 length: 17 amino acids. Germline V CDR1 and CDR2: LGHDT, YNNKEL (reference sequence). V lost 0 bases to trimming and J lost 4 bases, with 17 bases between them. This CDR3 reads CASSQDSRQGGADTQYF. Here the CDR3 DNA reads TGTGCCAGCAGCCAAGATAGTCGACAGGGAGGCGCAGATACGCAGTATTTT.

A few counts support this clone. The chain is built from TRBV19 and TRBJ1-2; D not resolved. The CDR3 length is 12 residues. The V and J ends lost 7 bases and 10 bases respectively, with 16 bases between them. Looked up from germline, CDR1 is LNHDA and CDR2 is SQIVND (reference sequence). The CDR3 DNA sequence: TGTGCCAGTACGAGGAGGGAAGGTACCTACACCTTC. Translated: CASTRREGTYTF.